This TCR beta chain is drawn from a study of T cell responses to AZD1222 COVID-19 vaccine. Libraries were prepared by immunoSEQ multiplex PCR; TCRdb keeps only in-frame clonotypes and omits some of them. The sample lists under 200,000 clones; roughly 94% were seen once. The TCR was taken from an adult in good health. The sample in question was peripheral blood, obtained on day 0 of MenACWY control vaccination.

The chain's CDR3 is CASSLGPGPYEQYF. The CDR3 DNA is TGTGCCAGCAGCTTAGGCCCGGGACCCTACGAGCAGTACTTC. The chain uses TRBV7-2 and TRBJ2-7; D possibly matches TRBD1 or TRBD2 (5 bases each). V lost 1 base and J lost 2, with 9 bases in between. The CDR3 runs 14 residues. Germline CDR1 and CDR2: SGHTA and FQGNSA.